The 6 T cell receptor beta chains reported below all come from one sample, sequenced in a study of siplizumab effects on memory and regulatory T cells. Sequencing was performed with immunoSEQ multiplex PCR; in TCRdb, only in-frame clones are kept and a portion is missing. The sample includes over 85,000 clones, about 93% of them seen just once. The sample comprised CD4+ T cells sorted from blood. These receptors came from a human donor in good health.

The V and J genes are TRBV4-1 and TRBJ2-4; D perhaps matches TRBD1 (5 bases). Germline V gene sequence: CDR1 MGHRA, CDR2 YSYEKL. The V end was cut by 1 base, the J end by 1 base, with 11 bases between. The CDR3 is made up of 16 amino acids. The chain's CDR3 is CASSQVYPGAKNIQYF. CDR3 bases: TGCGCCAGCAGCCAAGTTTACCCAGGGGCCAAAAACATTCAGTACTTC.

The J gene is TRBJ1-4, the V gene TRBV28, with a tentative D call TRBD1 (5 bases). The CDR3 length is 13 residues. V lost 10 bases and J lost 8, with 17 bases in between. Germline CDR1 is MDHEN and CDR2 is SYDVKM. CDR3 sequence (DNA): TGTGCCATAGAAGGGGTCCTCGAGGAAAAACTGTTTTTT. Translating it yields CAIEGVLEEKLFF. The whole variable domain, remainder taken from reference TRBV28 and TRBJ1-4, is DVKVTQSSRYLVKRTGEKVFLECVQDMDHENMFWYRQDPGLGLRLIYFSYDVKMKEKGDIPEGYSVSREKKERFSLILESASTNQTSMYLCAIEGVLEEKLFFGSGTQLSVL.

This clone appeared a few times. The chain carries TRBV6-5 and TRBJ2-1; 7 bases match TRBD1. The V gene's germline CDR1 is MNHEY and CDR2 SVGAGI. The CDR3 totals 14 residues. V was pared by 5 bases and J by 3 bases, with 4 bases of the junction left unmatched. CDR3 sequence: CASSRDSYYNEQFF. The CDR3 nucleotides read TGTGCCAGCAGTAGGGACAGCTACTACAATGAGCAGTTCTTC.

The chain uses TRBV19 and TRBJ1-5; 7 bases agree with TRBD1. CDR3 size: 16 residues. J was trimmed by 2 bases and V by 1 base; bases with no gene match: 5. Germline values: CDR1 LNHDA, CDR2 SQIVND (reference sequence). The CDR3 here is CASSIGSTGGNQPQHF. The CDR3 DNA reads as TGTGCCAGTAGTATAGGTTCAACAGGGGGCAATCAGCCCCAGCATTTT.

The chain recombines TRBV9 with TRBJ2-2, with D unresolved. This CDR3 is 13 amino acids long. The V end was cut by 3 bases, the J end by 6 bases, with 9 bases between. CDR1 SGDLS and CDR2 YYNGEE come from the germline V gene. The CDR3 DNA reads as TGTGCCAGCAGCGGAACAGTCGCCGGGGAGCTGTTTTTT. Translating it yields CASSGTVAGELFF.

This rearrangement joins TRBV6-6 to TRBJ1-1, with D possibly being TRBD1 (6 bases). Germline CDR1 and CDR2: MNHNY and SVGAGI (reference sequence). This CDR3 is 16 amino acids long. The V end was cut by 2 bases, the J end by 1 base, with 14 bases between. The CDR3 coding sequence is TGTGCCAGCAGTTACCCCAGGGGCGGGAAGAACACTGAAGCTTTCTTT. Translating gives CASSYPRGGKNTEAFF.